A single sample gave rise to the 26 T cell receptor beta chains below, sequenced in a study of CD8+ T cells in alopecia areata. TCR sequencing used cDNA made by reverse transcription of extracted RNA. Data came from immunoSEQ multiplex PCR; TCRdb stores just in-frame clones and leaves some out. The profile shows around 97,000 clones, around 59% of them singletons. Sequenced sample: CD4+ T cells sorted from blood. The receptors stem from a human donor in good health.

Concerning this clone: The same CDR3 also results from other DNA sequences found in this sample. The gene calls are TRBV7-2 and TRBJ2-5; possible D gene TRBD2, 5 bases. The CDR3 is 12 residues long. The V and J ends lost 4 bases and 5 bases respectively, with 8 bases between them. The V gene's germline CDR1 is SGHTA and CDR2 FQGNSA. The CDR3 nucleotides are TGTGCCAGCAGCTCGGACTCGGAGACCCAGTACTTC. This encodes CASSSDSETQYF.

The chain carries TRBV15 and TRBJ2-5, with D unresolved. From germline, CDR1 is LNHNV and CDR2 YYDKDF (reference sequence). This CDR3 contains 13 residues. V was cut by 2 bases and J by 5 bases, with 9 bases left in between. CDR3 region: CATSRNTLETQYF. CDR3 nucleotides: TGTGCCACCAGCAGAAATACTCTGGAGACCCAGTACTTC.

The count of this clone is one. At the DNA level, this CDR3 is encoded by other sequences in the same sample as well. The rearrangement joins TRBV29-1 to TRBJ2-5; D not certain. Germline CDR1 SQVTM, CDR2 ANQGSEA. Trimming shortened V by 4 bases and J by 4 bases, and 10 bases separated the two germline ends. There are 12 residues in the CDR3. Here the CDR3 DNA reads TGCAGCGTTGTACCGTCGGGAGAGACCCAGTACTTC. Translating gives CSVVPSGETQYF.

This clone was observed a few times. The V call is TRBV29-1, the J call TRBJ1-1; D unresolved. The CDR3 spans 12 residues. The germline V gene has CDR1 SQVTM and CDR2 ANQGSEA. V shed 4 bases and J shed 3 bases, with 9 bases lying between them. This chain's CDR3 is CSVVLRYTEAFF. In DNA form, the CDR3 reads TGCAGCGTTGTATTAAGGTACACTGAAGCTTTCTTT.

The genes are TRBV6-6 and TRBJ2-5; 14 nucleotides line up with TRBD2. The CDR3 contains 16 residues. The J segment lost 1 base and the V segment lost 10 bases, leaving 8 bases of the junction unmatched. Germline V gene data show CDR1 as MNHNY and CDR2 as SVGAGI (reference sequence). The chain's CDR3 is CATGLAGGRTQETQYF. As DNA, the CDR3 is TGTGCCACTGGACTAGCGGGGGGCCGCACCCAAGAGACCCAGTACTTC.

The gene calls are TRBV27 and TRBJ1-2; the D gene is possibly TRBD1 (6 bases). Germline V gene sequence: CDR1 MNHEY, CDR2 SMNVEV (reference sequence). Trimming pared 3 bases from V and 5 bases from J, leaving 13 bases between. The CDR3 consists of 14 residues. The CDR3 spells CASSLAGQGYGYTF. In DNA, the CDR3 is TGTGCCAGCAGTTTGGCTGGCCAGGGGTATGGCTACACCTTC.

The chain employs TRBV28 and TRBJ2-5; 8 nucleotides align to TRBD1. There are 12 residues in the CDR3. With V trimmed by 8 bases and J by 3 bases, 2 bases remained unmatched. The germline gives CDR1 MDHEN, CDR2 SYDVKM. The CDR3 loop is CASRTGKETQYF. The DNA for the CDR3 is TGTGCCAGCCGGACAGGGAAAGAGACCCAGTACTTC.

The chain links TRBV7-9 to TRBJ2-7; 9 bases fit TRBD1. V dropped 6 bases and J dropped 1; count of bases not matched to a gene: 4. CDR3 length: 14 amino acids. The germline gives CDR1 SEHNR, CDR2 FQNEAQ (reference sequence). CDR3 DNA sequence: TGTGCCAGCAGGAACGGGACAGGGTCCTACGAGCAGTACTTC. It is translated as CASRNGTGSYEQYF.

The chain recombines TRBV29-1 with TRBJ1-4; maybe TRBD1 (5 bases). This CDR3 contains 13 residues. V lost 4 bases and J lost 8, with 14 bases in between. Germline values: CDR1 SQVTM, CDR2 ANQGSEA. In nucleotides, the CDR3 is TGCAGCGTTGGTGAAACAGGAAGGGAAAAACTGTTTTTT. This gives the protein CSVGETGREKLFF.

This clone was seen only a few times. This chain connects TRBV29-1 to TRBJ2-7; D uncertain. Germline CDR1 is SQVTM and CDR2 is ANQGSEA. The V gene lost 4 bases and the J gene lost 4 bases, with 11 bases spanning the gap. There are 12 residues in the CDR3. The CDR3 loop is CSVATSAYEQYF. CDR3 DNA: TGCAGCGTTGCTACCAGCGCGTACGAGCAGTACTTC.

The V gene is TRBV6-1, the J gene TRBJ2-1; 9 bases align to TRBD2. CDR1 and CDR2 (germline): MNHNS, SASEGT. With 11 bases clipped from V and 1 base from J, the junction kept 9 bases outside the gene matches. CDR3 length: 15 residues. As DNA, the CDR3 is TGTGCCGCCGCCCGCGGGGGGGTATCCTACAATGAGCAGTTCTTC. Its protein is CAAARGGVSYNEQFF.

The DNA of the CDR3 is TGTGCCTGGGGGAGACCTGGAAACACCATATATTTT. Translation gives CAWGRPGNTIYF. The genes are TRBV30 and TRBJ1-3, with D unclear. V was cut by 5 bases and J by 2 bases, with 7 bases left in between. The V gene's germline CDR1 is GTSNPN and CDR2 SVGIG (reference sequence). The CDR3 covers 12 residues.

The rearrangement joins TRBV5-1 to TRBJ2-2; TRBD1 might be the D (6 bases). The CDR3 contains 15 residues. The germline V gene encodes CDR1 SGHRS and CDR2 YFSETQ. Between the trimmed V and J ends, which lost 4 bases and 1 base, there was a span of 11 bases. CDR3 nucleotides: TGCGCCAGCAGCCGGTCGGACAGGAACACCGGGGAGCTGTTTTTT. The encoded protein is CASSRSDRNTGELFF. The full variable domain, its missing parts supplied by reference TRBV5-1 and TRBJ2-2, is KAGVTQTPRYLIKTRGQQVTLSCSPISGHRSVSWYQQTPGQGLQFLFEYFSETQRNKGNFPGRFSGRQFSNSRSEMNVSTLELGDSALYLCASSRSDRNTGELFFGEGSRLTVL.

The chain employs TRBV28 and TRBJ2-5; D might be TRBD1 or TRBD2, each matching 5 bases. Per the germline V gene, CDR1 is MDHEN and CDR2 is SYDVKM. The ends were cut back, 5 bases at V and 9 bases at J, with 10 bases in the middle. The length of the CDR3 is 11 residues. CDR3 in amino acids: CASSPGLAQYF. CDR3 sequence (DNA): TGTGCCAGCAGTCCGGGGCTGGCCCAGTACTTC.

V is TRBV30 and J is TRBJ2-7; no clear D. This CDR3 has 14 amino acids. Germline CDR1 reads GTSNPN; CDR2 reads SVGIG (reference sequence). V gave up 0 bases and J gave up 6 bases, with 15 bases separating them. CDR3 DNA: TGTGCCTGGAGTGTAAAAGCCGAGATTGCCGAGCAGTACTTC. Residues: CAWSVKAEIAEQYF.

This chain connects TRBV12-5 to TRBJ2-3, with D perhaps TRBD2 (6 bases). Germline values: CDR1 LGHNT, CDR2 FRNRAP. The V gene lost 5 bases and the J gene lost 6 bases, with 9 bases spanning the gap. The CDR3 is 12 amino acids. The CDR3 loop is CASGEGRDTQYF. CDR3 coding DNA: TGTGCTAGTGGTGAGGGGAGGGATACGCAGTATTTT.

With regard to this clone: One end of the junction is discordant with germline, which a read error may explain. The rearrangement uses TRBV27 and TRBJ2-7; D ambiguous. Germline loops: CDR1 MNHEY, CDR2 SMNVEV (reference sequence). CDR3 size: 8 residues. In DNA form, the CDR3 reads TGTGCCAGCAGTTTTTGGGGCTTC. Its translation: CASSFWGF.

This clone has more than one count but fewer than ten. This chain joins TRBV25-1 and TRBJ2-2; no clear D. Trimming cost V 3 bases and J 0 bases, with 14 bases left between them. CDR1 and CDR2 (germline): MGHDK, SYGVNS. CDR3 length: 17 amino acids. CDR3 nucleotide sequence: TGTGCCAGCAGTGATCTCGATTCCGCCCCGAACACCGGGGAGCTGTTTTTT. Encoded protein: CASSDLDSAPNTGELFF.

This chain connects TRBV29-1 to TRBJ2-5; D unresolved. Germline V gene data show CDR1 as SQVTM and CDR2 as ANQGSEA. V dropped 5 bases and J dropped 3 bases, with 19 bases sitting between them. CDR3 size: 15 residues. The CDR3 protein is CSVHALGRAEETQYF. CDR3 nucleotides: TGCAGCGTTCACGCACTCGGTAGGGCCGAAGAGACCCAGTACTTC.

This clone has just a few counts. This CDR3 is CASSATTGPGELFF. The CDR3 DNA sequence: TGTGCCAGCAGTGCGACCACAGGGCCCGGGGAGCTGTTTTTT. J is TRBJ2-2 and V is TRBV6-1, with D possibly being TRBD1 (6 bases). The germline V gene has CDR1 MNHNS and CDR2 SASEGT. The CDR3 is 14 amino acids. Trimming shortened V by 4 bases and J by 6 bases, and 12 bases separated the two germline ends.

The gene calls are TRBV2 and TRBJ2-7; 8 bases map to TRBD1. Germline lookup yields CDR1 SNHLY and CDR2 FYNNEI. V shed 7 bases and J 0 bases; nucleotides not matched to a gene: 2. This CDR3 contains 13 residues. In DNA, the CDR3 is TGTGCCAGCAAAACAGGGGGCTCCTACGAGCAGTACTTC. This translates into CASKTGGSYEQYF.

The chain has TRBV23-1 and TRBJ2-6; D might be TRBD2 (5 bases). TRBV23-1 is noted as an ORF with a role that remains uncertain. This CDR3 is built from 14 residues. V gave up 8 bases and J gave up 4 bases, with 12 bases separating them. The CDR3 DNA reads TGCGCCAGCCGGAGGCCCGGGGGGGCCAACGTCCTGACTTTC. Its translation is CASRRPGGANVLTF.

The V and J genes are TRBV30 and TRBJ1-6; 8 bases line up with TRBD1. Per germline, CDR1 GTSNPN and CDR2 SVGIG (reference sequence). V dropped 5 bases and J dropped 7; count of bases not matched to a gene: 7. This CDR3 has 14 residues. CDR3 DNA sequence: TGTGCCTGGGCACGACAGGGGATCAATTCACCCCTCCACTTT. This sequence encodes CAWARQGINSPLHF.

V and J are TRBV7-2 and TRBJ2-5, with 8 bases fitting TRBD2. The junction had 9 bases not matched to a gene; V was cut back by 1 base and J by 5 bases. The CDR3 consists of 16 residues. Germline V gene lookup returns CDR1 SGHTA and CDR2 FQGNSA. The CDR3 sequence is CASSLGRGGTPETQYF. The CDR3 DNA is TGTGCCAGCAGCTTAGGCCGGGGGGGAACCCCGGAGACCCAGTACTTC. Supplemented by reference TRBV7-2 and TRBJ2-5, the full variable domain reads GAGVSQSPSNKVTEKGKDVELRCDPISGHTALYWYRQSLGQGLEFLIYFQGNSAPDKSGLPSDRFSAERTGGSVSTLTIQRTQQEDSAVYLCASSLGRGGTPETQYFGPGTRLLVL.

The chain uses TRBV5-1 and TRBJ1-6, with D possibly matching TRBD1 (5 bases). Trimming took off 1 base at V and 4 bases at J, with 15 bases between the two ends. The CDR3 consists of 17 residues. From germline, CDR1 is SGHRS and CDR2 YFSETQ. In nucleotides, the CDR3 is TGCGCCAGCAGCTTGTCGGGGGGAGGCACTTATAATTCACCCCTCCACTTT. Translating gives CASSLSGGGTYNSPLHF.

This chain uses TRBV5-1 with TRBJ1-1; no reliable D call. The V and J ends lost 1 base and 1 base respectively, with 11 bases between them. This CDR3 has 15 amino acids. CDR1 and CDR2 from the germline V gene are SGHRS and YFSETQ. The CDR3 coding sequence is TGCGCCAGCAGCTTGTTCACAGCCTCGAACACTGAAGCTTTCTTT. Translation gives CASSLFTASNTEAFF.